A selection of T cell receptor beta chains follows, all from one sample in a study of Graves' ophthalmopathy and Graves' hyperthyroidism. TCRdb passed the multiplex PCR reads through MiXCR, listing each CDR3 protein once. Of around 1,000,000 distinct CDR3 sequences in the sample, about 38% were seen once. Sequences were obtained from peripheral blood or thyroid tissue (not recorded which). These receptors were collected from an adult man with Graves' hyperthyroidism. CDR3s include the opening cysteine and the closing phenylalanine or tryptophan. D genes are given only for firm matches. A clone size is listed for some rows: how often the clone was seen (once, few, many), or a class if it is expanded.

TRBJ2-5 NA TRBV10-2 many CASSAQASTSQETQYF TGCGCCAGCAGTGCTCAAGCGTCGACTAGCCAAGAGACCCAGTACTTC
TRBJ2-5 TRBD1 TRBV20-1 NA CSASPTGQQETQYF TGCAGTGCTAGCCCGACAGGGCAACAAGAGACCCAGTACTTC
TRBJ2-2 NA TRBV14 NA CASSDTFSVTGELFF TGTGCCAGCAGCGACACTTTTAGCGTCACCGGGGAGCTGTTTTTT
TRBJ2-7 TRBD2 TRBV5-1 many CASSHTGLAGYEQYF TGCGCCAGCAGTCACACTGGACTAGCGGGGTACGAGCAGTACTTC
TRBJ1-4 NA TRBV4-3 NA CASSQETEHSEKLFF TGCGCCAGCAGCCAAGAAACAGAGCATAGTGAAAAACTGTTTTTT
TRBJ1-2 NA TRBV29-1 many CSARRVGEVGYGYTF TGCAGCGCCCGAAGAGTGGGGGAAGTTGGGTATGGCTACACCTTC
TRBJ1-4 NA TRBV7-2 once CASSSSDEKLFF TGTGCCAGCAGCTCCTCAGATGAAAAACTGTTTTTT
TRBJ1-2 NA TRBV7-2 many CASSLVPVSNYGYTF TGTGCCAGCAGCTTAGTTCCTGTGTCTAACTATGGCTACACCTTC
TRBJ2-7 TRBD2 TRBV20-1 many CSASGVAGAVYEQYF TGCAGTGCTAGTGGAGTAGCGGGAGCTGTCTACGAGCAGTACTTC
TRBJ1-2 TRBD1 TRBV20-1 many CSARAGTDYGYTF TGCAGTGCTAGAGCTGGGACAGACTATGGCTACACCTTC
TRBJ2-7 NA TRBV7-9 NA CASSFGSGNEQYF TGTGCCAGCAGTTTCGGCTCTGGTAACGAGCAGTACTTC
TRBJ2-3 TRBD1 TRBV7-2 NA CASSFGQGIDTQYF TGTGCCAGCAGTTTCGGACAGGGTATAGATACGCAGTATTTT
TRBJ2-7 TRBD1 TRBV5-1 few CASSVTPGQGIYEQYF TGCGCCAGCAGCGTAACGCCGGGACAGGGGATCTACGAGCAGTACTTC
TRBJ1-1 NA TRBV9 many CASSVGDPTNTEAFF TGTGCCAGCAGCGTCGGGGACCCCACGAACACTGAAGCTTTCTTT
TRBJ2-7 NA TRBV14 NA CASSQEGGGKGSYEQYF TGTGCCAGCAGCCAAGAAGGAGGAGGGAAGGGCTCCTACGAGCAGTACTTC
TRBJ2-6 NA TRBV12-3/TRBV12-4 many CASSFSGTGANVLTF TGTGCCAGCAGTTTCTCAGGAACTGGGGCCAACGTCCTGACTTTC
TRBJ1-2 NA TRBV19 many CASSIRRELIANGYTF TGTGCCAGTAGTATCCGTCGGGAATTAATCGCTAATGGCTACACCTTC
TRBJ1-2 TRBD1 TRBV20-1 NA CSYQTGTGHYGYTF TGCAGTTACCAAACCGGGACAGGACACTATGGCTACACCTTC
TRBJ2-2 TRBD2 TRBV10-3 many CASSAGGPHTGELFF TGTGCCAGCAGTGCGGGAGGGCCTCACACCGGGGAGCTGTTTTTT
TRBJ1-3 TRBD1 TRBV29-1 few CSVVGAGGGETIYF TGCAGCGTTGTCGGGGCAGGGGGCGGGGAGACCATATATTTT
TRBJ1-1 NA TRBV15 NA CATSGRASRGVSGDPFF TGTGCCACCAGCGGAAGGGCAAGTCGTGGTGTGTCCGGGGACCCTTTCTTC
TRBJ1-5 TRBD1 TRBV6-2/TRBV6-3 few CASSRPGGFQPQHF TGTGCCAGCAGTCGGCCAGGGGGTTTTCAGCCCCAGCATTTT
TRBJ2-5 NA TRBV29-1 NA CSVEKLQGSEAQYF TGCAGCGTTGAAAAACTCCAGGGATCGGAGGCCCAGTACTTC
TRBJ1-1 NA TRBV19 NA CASRLATDVSEAFF TGTGCCAGTAGATTGGCGACAGACGTCTCTGAAGCTTTCTTT
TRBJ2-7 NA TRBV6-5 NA CASSGTLYEQYF TGTGCCAGCAGTGGGACACTGTACGAGCAGTACTTC
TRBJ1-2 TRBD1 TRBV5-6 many CASSFPGTGTGYTF TGTGCCAGCAGCTTCCCCGGGACAGGGACCGGCTACACCTTC
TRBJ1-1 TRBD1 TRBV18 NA CASSRSGGPGTEAFF TGTGCCAGCTCACGGTCAGGGGGGCCAGGGACTGAAGCTTTCTTT
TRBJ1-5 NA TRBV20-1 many CSAEGRGGGYSNQPQHF TGCAGTGCCGAGGGGCGGGGAGGGGGGTATAGCAATCAGCCCCAGCATTTT
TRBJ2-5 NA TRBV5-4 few CASSNWTLETQYF TGTGCCAGCAGCAACTGGACTTTAGAGACCCAGTACTTC
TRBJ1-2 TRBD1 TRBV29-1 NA CSVVGDRGLYGYTF TGCAGCGTTGTGGGGGACAGGGGACTCTATGGCTACACCTTC
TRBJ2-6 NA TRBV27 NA CASKVSGPGANVLTF TGTGCCAGTAAAGTCTCTGGTCCTGGGGCCAACGTCCTGACTTTC
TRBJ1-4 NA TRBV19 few CASSILGGPSNEKLFF TGTGCCAGTAGTATTCTTGGAGGACCGTCTAATGAAAAACTGTTTTTT
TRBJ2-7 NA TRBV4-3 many CASSQDARAVYEQYF TGCGCCAGCAGCCAAGATGCCCGAGCGGTCTACGAGCAGTACTTC
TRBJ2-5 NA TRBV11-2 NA CASSFGFHWDPDPQYF TGTGCCAGCAGCTTTGGGTTTCATTGGGATCCGGATCCCCAGTACTTC
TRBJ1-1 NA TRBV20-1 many CSARVAQSNTEAFF TGCAGTGCTAGAGTGGCCCAGTCGAACACTGAAGCTTTCTTT
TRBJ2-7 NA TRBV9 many CASSVAVDYEQYF TGTGCCAGCAGCGTAGCGGTCGACTACGAGCAGTACTTC